These 4 T cell receptor beta chains originate from one sample sequenced in a study of T-cell memory formation after mild COVID-19. TCRdb fed the 5' RACE reads into MiXCR, producing one record per CDR3 protein. In the table there are 190,000 or so distinct CDR3 sequences, about a fifth of which are singletons. Sequencing was performed on PBMCs or a T cell subset sorted from them (not recorded which). All receptors come from an adult woman who had mild COVID-19 (a few samples of this study predate the infection). Cell type and time point are not known.

The chain links TRBV27 to TRBJ2-3; TRBD1 matches 8 bases. Trimming cost V 3 bases and J 5 bases; bases outside gene matches: 4. Looked up from germline, CDR1 is MNHEY and CDR2 is SMNVEV (reference sequence). There are 14 residues in the CDR3. DNA for the CDR3: TGTGCCAGCAGTTTCCAGGGGGCGGAAGATACGCAGTATTTT. Its translation: CASSFQGAEDTQYF.

This clonotype was picked up a small number of times. The V gene is TRBV27, the J gene TRBJ2-7; D is unclear. The CDR3 consists of 13 residues. V lost 0 bases to trimming and J lost 4 bases, with 7 bases between them. CDR1 and CDR2 (germline): MNHEY, SMNVEV (reference sequence). The CDR3 nucleotides are TGTGCCAGCAGTTTATCGAGTAGGTACGAGCAGTACTTC. Translated: CASSLSSRYEQYF.

This clonotype was counted many times. This chain connects TRBV7-3 to TRBJ2-3, with D uncertain. The CDR3 length is 11 residues. Germline V lookup: CDR1 SGHTA, CDR2 FQGTGA. V lost 2 bases and J 4 bases, leaving 1 base between the germline ends. In DNA, the CDR3 is TGTGCCAGCAGCTTACCAGATACGCAGTATTTT. Protein product: CASSLPDTQYF.

This sequence joins TRBV12-3 or TRBV12-4 and TRBJ2-3, with 7 bases matching TRBD1. J lost 2 bases, V lost 3 bases, and 5 bases had no gene match. This CDR3 has 15 amino acids. The CDR3 reads CASSFEGGYTDTQYF. The CDR3 DNA is TGTGCCAGCAGTTTTGAAGGGGGCTACACAGATACGCAGTATTTT.